The source of this TCR beta chain is a study of blood T cell repertoires in COVID-19. The repertoire was sequenced with immunoSEQ multiplex PCR; TCRdb's copy has only in-frame clones and lacks some. The table records 160,000 or so clones, approximately 91% of them present only once. CDR3 size: 14 residues. Unmatched junction bases numbered 9, after V lost 6 bases and J lost 6 bases. Germline V gene sequence: CDR1 MDHEN, CDR2 SYDVKM. This clonotype originated in a man aged 18 to 35 with acute or convalescent COVID-19. The chain combines TRBV28 with TRBJ1-1; TRBD1 matches 8 bases. The sample taken for sequencing was peripheral blood. CDR3 sequence (DNA): TGTGCCAGCAGCCCCCGGACAGGGTCCTCTGAAGCTTTCTTT. Residues: CASSPRTGSSEAFF.